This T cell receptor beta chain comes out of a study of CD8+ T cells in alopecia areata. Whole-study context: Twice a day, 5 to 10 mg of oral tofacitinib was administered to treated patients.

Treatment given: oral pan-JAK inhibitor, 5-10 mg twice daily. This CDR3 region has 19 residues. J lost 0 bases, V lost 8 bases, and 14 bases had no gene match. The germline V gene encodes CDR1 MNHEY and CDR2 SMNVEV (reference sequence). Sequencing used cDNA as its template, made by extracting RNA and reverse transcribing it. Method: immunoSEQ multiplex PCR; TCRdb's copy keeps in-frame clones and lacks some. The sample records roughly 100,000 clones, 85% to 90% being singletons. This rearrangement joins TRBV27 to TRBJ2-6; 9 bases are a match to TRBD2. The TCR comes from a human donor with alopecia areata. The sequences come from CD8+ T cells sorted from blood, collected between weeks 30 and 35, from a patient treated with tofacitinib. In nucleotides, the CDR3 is TGTGCCAGCTTATCTCTGGTGCTAGCGGGACACTCTGGGGCCAACGTCCTGACTTTC. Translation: CASLSLVLAGHSGANVLTF.